This entry concerns a single TCR beta chain. The target antigen is unknown. The CDR3 extends over 15 amino acids. Per the germline V gene, CDR1 is LNHDA and CDR2 is SQIVND (reference sequence). Trimming took off 7 bases at V and 2 bases at J, with 17 bases between the two ends. These data come from a study of shared clonotypes between healthy human individuals. Study-level points and caveats: Sorted-subset sequencing, rarefaction showed, was incomplete despite large depth.

Into CD45RA+ naive and CD45RA-negative memory subsets, the CD4+ cells were split. Profiled with immunoSEQ multiplex PCR; TCRdb holds only in-frame clones, not every one. The sample lists about 1.5 million clones, about 96% occurring once. What was sequenced was naive CD4+ T cells sorted from blood. Subset denoted: CD45RA+ positively selected. This chain joins TRBV19 and TRBJ1-1; a weak D match, TRBD1 (6 bases). This sequence was found in a man aged 25 to 40 in good health. This CDR3 is CASNRDKGLNTEAFF. The CDR3 nucleotides read TGTGCCAGTAACCGGGACAAGGGACTAAACACTGAAGCTTTCTTT.